The subject of this entry is one TCR beta chain. The junction and the germline gene differ at one end; a read error may be behind it. Profiled with immunoSEQ multiplex PCR; TCRdb holds only in-frame clones, not every one. The table lists some 150,000 clones, around 85% of them singletons. This specimen comes from a study of blood T cell repertoires in COVID-19. Study context: The United States, Italy and Spain were the sources of the acute and convalescent COVID-19 samples. T cells, B-cell-depleted T cells, or PBMCs provided the cDNA or gDNA that served as material.

Those who participated ranged in age from about 18 to 89 years and resided in about two dozen US areas. Participants were placed into cohorts based on the clinical history they reported. Sequenced material: PBMCs or T cells enriched from blood (not recorded which). The TCR sequence derives from a man aged 45-60 years who had recovered from COVID-19.

The CDR3 protein is CASSPGYPDTQYF. DNA of the CDR3: TGTGCTAGCAGCCCCGGGTATCCAGATACGCAGTATTTT. J is TRBJ2-3 and V is TRBV7-7; D is undetermined. CDR1 SSHAT and CDR2 FNYEAQ come from the germline V gene (reference sequence). The CDR3 length is 13 residues.